The clone carrying this T cell receptor (beta chain) was seen many times. Its antigen remains unidentified. Unique molecular identifier tags were affixed to discrete cDNA molecules. TCRdb ran MiXCR on the 5' RACE reads and lists one entry per CDR3 protein. The profile shows about 30,000 distinct CDR3 sequences, 4% to 5.5% of them singletons. This record comes from a study of early T cells in non-severe SARS-CoV-2 infection. Turning to the study itself: With bulk RNA from unsorted whole blood as input, sequencing yielded unpaired chains. Study-wide results and caveats: A preference for anti-spike CD8 responses marked VDJdb matching, which missed private and CD4 specificities.

CDR1 is SEHNR and CDR2 is FQNEAQ in the germline V gene (reference sequence). This CDR3 region has 19 residues. Unmatched junction bases numbered 12, after V lost 3 bases and J lost 0 bases. The source is an adult who was a healthcare worker with PCR-confirmed SARS-CoV-2 infection or an uninfected control (not recorded which). The sample taken for sequencing was whole blood. V gene TRBV7-9 combines with J gene TRBJ2-2; 8 nucleotides align to TRBD2. CDR3 in amino acids: CASSFLKKTSASNTGELFF. CDR3 bases: TGTGCCAGCAGCTTCCTAAAGAAGACTAGCGCCTCGAACACCGGGGAGCTGTTTTTT. The complete variable domain, with remaining parts taken from reference TRBV7-9 and TRBJ2-2, reads DTGVSQNPRHKITKRGQNVTFRCDPISEHNRLYWYRQTLGQGPEFLTYFQNEAQLEKSRLLSDRFSAERPKGSFSTLEIQRTEQGDSAMYLCASSFLKKTSASNTGELFFGEGSRLTVL.